Presented here are 10 T cell receptor beta chains from one specimen sequenced in a study of T-cell memory formation after mild COVID-19. TCRdb fed the 5' RACE reads into MiXCR, producing one record per CDR3 protein. Here the sample spans about 350,000 distinct CDR3 sequences, approximately 15% being singletons. Material: PBMCs or a T cell subset sorted from them (not recorded which). These receptors all come from a young man who had mild COVID-19 (a few samples of this study predate the infection). Cell type and time point are not known.

The CDR3 bases are TGTGCCAGCAGCACCGCCAGCGGAGGGGCCGGGGAGCTGTTTTTT. This encodes CASSTASGGAGELFF. The chain recombines TRBV6-5 with TRBJ2-2, with D perhaps matching TRBD2 (6 bases). The V end was cut by 6 bases, the J end by 6 bases, with 17 bases between. The germline V gene has CDR1 MNHEY and CDR2 SVGAGI. There are 15 residues in the CDR3.

This chain connects TRBV5-4 to TRBJ2-7, with D perhaps given as TRBD1 or TRBD2 (5 bases each). Per the germline V gene, CDR1 is SGHNT and CDR2 is YYREEE (reference sequence). The CDR3 is 13 residues long. The V end lost 5 bases, the J end lost 7 bases, and 16 bases lay between the germline ends. The DNA of the CDR3 is TGTGCCAGCAGACTGACCCGGGACGGGGAGCAGTACGTC. It yields the protein CASRLTRDGEQYV.

There are a few counts of this clonotype. The chain recombines TRBV9 with TRBJ2-7; D not resolved. The V end was cut by 0 bases, the J end by 6 bases, with 16 bases between. The CDR3 extends over 15 amino acids. Germline values: CDR1 SGDLS, CDR2 YYNGEE. CDR3 coding DNA: TGTGCCAGCAGCGTAGGGTCAGTACTTCTTCCCGAGCAGTACTTC. Protein: CASSVGSVLLPEQYF. The variable domain in full, completed from reference TRBV9 and TRBJ2-7, reads DSGVTQTPKHLITATGQRVTLRCSPRSGDLSVYWYQQSLDQGLQFLIQYYNGEERAKGNILERFSAQQFPDLHSELNLSSLELGDSALYFCASSVGSVLLPEQYFGPGTRLTVT.

The chain employs TRBV6-1 and TRBJ2-4; D is perhaps TRBD1 or TRBD2 (6 bases each). The CDR3 has 18 amino acids. In germline, CDR1 is MNHNS, CDR2 SASEGT. Trimming removed 4 bases from V and 1 base from J, with 20 bases in between. In DNA, the CDR3 is TGTGCCAGCAGTGCCCGGGACATTCCTAGCGTCGCCAAAAACATTCAGTACTTC. Residues: CASSARDIPSVAKNIQYF.

This sequence joins TRBV18 and TRBJ1-5; D remains ambiguous. V lost 3 bases to trimming and J lost 4 bases, with 13 bases between them. The CDR3 has 15 residues. CDR1 and CDR2 (germline): KGHSH, LQKENI. CDR3 sequence reads: CASSPERTRNQPQHF. The CDR3, as DNA: TGTGCCAGCTCACCTGAGCGCACCCGGAATCAGCCCCAGCATTTT.

There are a few counts of this clonotype. The V call is TRBV7-2, the J call TRBJ2-2, with TRBD2 as a possible D gene (6 bases). This CDR3 spans 14 amino acids. V lost 3 bases to trimming and J lost 5 bases, with 10 bases between them. Per the germline V gene, CDR1 is SGHTA and CDR2 is FQGNSA. CDR3: CASSFLGGTGELFF. As DNA, the CDR3 is TGTGCCAGCAGCTTCTTGGGGGGAACCGGGGAGCTGTTTTTT.

This clonotype has more than one count but fewer than ten. The rearrangement links TRBV12-3 or TRBV12-4 to TRBJ2-1; D perhaps matches TRBD2 (5 bases). Trimming removed 3 bases at V and 4 bases at J, with 16 bases between. CDR3 length: 16 amino acids. In DNA, the CDR3 is TGTGCCAGCAGTTTTAGCCCTCTCTCGGGGTACAATGAGCAGTTCTTC. It specifies CASSFSPLSGYNEQFF.

This clonotype was detected ten times or more. This chain uses TRBV6-5 with TRBJ2-7; 8 bases map to TRBD1. CDR1 is MNHEY and CDR2 is SVGAGI in the germline V gene. This CDR3 spans 15 amino acids. V dropped 4 bases and J dropped 6; count of bases not matched to a gene: 11. CDR3 coding DNA: TGTGCCAGCAGTTTCCGAGCTACAGGGGGTGGCGAGCAGTACGTC. This encodes CASSFRATGGGEQYV.

The table lists this clonotype with a few counts. J is TRBJ1-1 and V is TRBV4-1; D not certain. Germline CDR1 and CDR2: MGHRA and YSYEKL. Trimming removed 10 bases from V and 2 bases from J, with 14 bases in between. The CDR3 extends over 13 amino acids. As DNA, the CDR3 is TGCGCCACATCGGAACGAGCAAACACTGAAGCTTTCTTT. Translation gives CATSERANTEAFF.

The V and J genes are TRBV7-2 and TRBJ1-5, with D tentatively TRBD1 (6 bases). The V end was cut by 1 base, the J end by 9 bases, with 13 bases between. The V gene's germline CDR1 is SGHTA and CDR2 FQGNSA. This CDR3 is built from 14 residues. The CDR3 spells CASSLDRVERPQHF. The CDR3 DNA sequence: TGTGCCAGCAGCTTAGACAGGGTGGAACGGCCCCAGCATTTT.